The rows below give T cell receptor beta chains drawn from one sample of a study of OX40 agonist ivuxolimab in advanced cancers. Assay: immunoSEQ multiplex PCR; the TCRdb copy retains only in-frame clones and omits some. This table holds 80,000 to 100,000 clones, about 90% found once. Sample: CD4+ or CD8+ T cells sorted from blood, taken in a trial of the OX40 agonist ivuxolimab. Receptor source: an adult with an advanced solid tumor such as melanoma, head and neck, liver or kidney cancer. The CDR3 runs from the conserved cysteine through the conserved F or W. Fields, in order: D gene, clone size, J gene, V gene, CDR3 protein, CDR3 DNA. The D gene is left open where the match is weak. Clone size is not always given. Where it is, it says once, few, many or a class for expanded clones.

D gene: NA; clone size: NA; J gene: TRBJ1-2; V gene: TRBV28; CDR3 protein: CASSYLGAVGYTF; CDR3 DNA: TGTGCCAGCAGTTATTTGGGGGCTGTTGGCTACACCTTC
D gene: NA; clone size: NA; J gene: TRBJ2-7; V gene: TRBV5-1; CDR3 protein: CASSLAPGSYEQYF; CDR3 DNA: TGCGCCAGCAGCCTGGCCCCCGGTTCCTACGAGCAGTACTTC
D gene: TRBD1; clone size: NA; J gene: TRBJ1-1; V gene: TRBV5-1; CDR3 protein: CASGQGNTEAFF; CDR3 DNA: TGCGCCAGCGGACAGGGGAACACTGAAGCTTTCTTT
D gene: NA; clone size: NA; J gene: TRBJ2-2; V gene: TRBV28; CDR3 protein: CASSLRVGELFF; CDR3 DNA: TGTGCCAGCAGTCTGAGAGTCGGGGAGCTGTTTTTT
D gene: NA; clone size: NA; J gene: TRBJ2-2; V gene: TRBV7-9; CDR3 protein: CASSLASPASGPTGELFF; CDR3 DNA: TGTGCCAGCAGCTTAGCTTCGCCTGCCTCAGGGCCCACCGGGGAGCTGTTTTTT
D gene: TRBD1; clone size: few; J gene: TRBJ1-6; V gene: TRBV6-5; CDR3 protein: CASSYTTGDDSPLHF; CDR3 DNA: TGTGCCAGCAGTTACACTACAGGGGATGATTCACCCCTCCACTTT
D gene: TRBD1; clone size: NA; J gene: TRBJ1-1; V gene: TRBV19; CDR3 protein: CASTRGVVETEAFF; CDR3 DNA: TGTGCCAGTACCAGGGGGGTTGTGGAAACTGAAGCTTTCTTT
D gene: TRBD1; clone size: NA; J gene: TRBJ2-2; V gene: TRBV5-1; CDR3 protein: CASSLTIQGGMNTGELFF; CDR3 DNA: TGCGCCAGCAGCTTAACCATACAGGGGGGAATGAACACCGGGGAGCTGTTTTTT
D gene: NA; clone size: NA; J gene: TRBJ2-1; V gene: TRBV4-3; CDR3 protein: CASGQDPGLDNEQFF; CDR3 DNA: TGCGCCAGCGGCCAGGATCCTGGACTGGACAATGAGCAGTTCTTC
D gene: NA; clone size: NA; J gene: TRBJ2-5; V gene: TRBV19; CDR3 protein: CATSFAAGETQYF; CDR3 DNA: TGTGCCACCTCTTTTGCGGCAGGAGAGACCCAGTACTTC
D gene: TRBD2; clone size: NA; J gene: TRBJ2-3; V gene: TRBV10-3; CDR3 protein: CAISESSGGASTQYF; CDR3 DNA: TGTGCCATCAGTGAGTCTAGCGGGGGGGCAAGTACGCAGTATTTT
D gene: TRBD2; clone size: NA; J gene: TRBJ2-7; V gene: TRBV2; CDR3 protein: CASSARASGGGNEQYF; CDR3 DNA: TGTGCCAGCAGTGCAAGGGCTAGCGGGGGGGGAAACGAGCAGTACTTC
D gene: NA; clone size: NA; J gene: TRBJ1-2; V gene: TRBV4-1; CDR3 protein: CASSQEVTLTHGYTF; CDR3 DNA: TGCGCCAGCAGCCAAGAAGTTACGCTTACCCATGGCTACACCTTC
D gene: NA; clone size: once; J gene: TRBJ1-3; V gene: TRBV9; CDR3 protein: CASSVGGGEAYTIYF; CDR3 DNA: TGTGCCAGCAGCGTAGGGGGAGGTGAGGCTTACACCATATATTTT
D gene: NA; clone size: once; J gene: TRBJ2-3; V gene: TRBV5-8; CDR3 protein: CASSRDFPDTQYF; CDR3 DNA: TGTGCCAGCAGCCGGGACTTCCCAGATACGCAGTATTTT
D gene: TRBD1; clone size: NA; J gene: TRBJ2-2; V gene: TRBV19; CDR3 protein: CASKDREPNTGELFF; CDR3 DNA: TGTGCCAGTAAAGACAGGGAACCGAACACCGGGGAGCTGTTTTTT
D gene: NA; clone size: NA; J gene: TRBJ2-2; V gene: TRBV5-1; CDR3 protein: CASSTGNTGELFF; CDR3 DNA: TGCGCCAGCAGTACGGGGAACACCGGGGAGCTGTTTTTT
D gene: TRBD1; clone size: NA; J gene: TRBJ1-2; V gene: TRBV7-2; CDR3 protein: CASSPNRGHSYGYTF; CDR3 DNA: TGTGCCAGCAGCCCTAACAGGGGGCATAGCTATGGCTACACCTTC
D gene: NA; clone size: NA; J gene: TRBJ1-1; V gene: TRBV6-1; CDR3 protein: CASRIRTGPTEAFF; CDR3 DNA: TGTGCCAGCAGAATAAGGACTGGGCCCACTGAAGCTTTCTTT
D gene: TRBD2; clone size: NA; J gene: TRBJ2-5; V gene: TRBV5-1; CDR3 protein: CASSLAAGGSRETQYF; CDR3 DNA: TGCGCCAGCAGCTTGGCAGCGGGGGGGTCCCGAGAGACCCAGTACTTC
D gene: NA; clone size: few; J gene: TRBJ1-5; V gene: TRBV4-2; CDR3 protein: CASSQLIGNQPQHF; CDR3 DNA: TGTGCCAGCAGCCAACTGATTGGCAATCAGCCCCAGCATTTT
D gene: NA; clone size: NA; J gene: TRBJ2-7; V gene: TRBV10-3; CDR3 protein: CAIGRGAGSYEQYF; CDR3 DNA: TGTGCCATCGGGAGAGGGGCCGGCTCCTACGAGCAGTACTTC
D gene: TRBD2; clone size: NA; J gene: TRBJ2-3; V gene: TRBV6-4; CDR3 protein: CASSDTGAGGSISISTQYF; CDR3 DNA: TGTGCCAGCAGTGATACGGGAGCGGGGGGCTCAATTTCCATTAGTACGCAGTATTTT
D gene: NA; clone size: few; J gene: TRBJ1-5; V gene: TRBV7-2; CDR3 protein: CASSLGALQPQHF; CDR3 DNA: TGTGCCAGCAGCTTAGGGGCTCTTCAGCCCCAGCATTTT
D gene: NA; clone size: NA; J gene: TRBJ2-5; V gene: TRBV5-1; CDR3 protein: CASSLVASHRETQYF; CDR3 DNA: TGCGCCAGCAGCTTGGTAGCTAGCCATCGAGAGACCCAGTACTTC
D gene: TRBD2; clone size: NA; J gene: TRBJ2-5; V gene: TRBV10-3; CDR3 protein: CAISESGGGSYQETQYF; CDR3 DNA: TGTGCCATCAGTGAGTCTGGCGGGGGGAGCTACCAAGAGACCCAGTACTTC
D gene: TRBD2; clone size: once; J gene: TRBJ2-3; V gene: TRBV7-8; CDR3 protein: CASSLDTSGDPRILTDTQYF; CDR3 DNA: TGTGCCAGCAGCTTAGACACTAGCGGGGACCCTCGGATCCTCACAGATACGCAGTATTTT
D gene: NA; clone size: NA; J gene: TRBJ2-5; V gene: TRBV19; CDR3 protein: CASKGDQETQYF; CDR3 DNA: TGTGCCAGTAAAGGGGACCAAGAGACCCAGTACTTC
D gene: NA; clone size: NA; J gene: TRBJ2-7; V gene: TRBV9; CDR3 protein: CASSVAGPGGPRYEQYF; CDR3 DNA: TGTGCCAGCAGCGTAGCTGGTCCAGGGGGGCCACGCTACGAGCAGTACTTC
D gene: NA; clone size: once; J gene: TRBJ1-5; V gene: TRBV10-3; CDR3 protein: CAISGYTEGQPQHF; CDR3 DNA: TGTGCCATCAGTGGCTACACGGAGGGCCAGCCCCAGCATTTT
D gene: NA; clone size: NA; J gene: TRBJ2-3; V gene: TRBV19; CDR3 protein: CASSMVGGLADTQYF; CDR3 DNA: TGTGCCAGTAGTATGGTGGGGGGGCTGGCAGATACGCAGTATTTT
D gene: NA; clone size: NA; J gene: TRBJ1-4; V gene: TRBV10-3; CDR3 protein: CAISESAEKLFF; CDR3 DNA: TGTGCCATCAGTGAGTCTGCGGAAAAACTGTTTTTT
D gene: NA; clone size: NA; J gene: TRBJ1-2; V gene: TRBV25-1; CDR3 protein: CASSDSGVYGYTF; CDR3 DNA: TGTGCCAGCAGTGATTCGGGCGTATATGGCTACACCTTC
D gene: NA; clone size: NA; J gene: TRBJ2-6; V gene: TRBV5-1; CDR3 protein: CASSPSGANVLTF; CDR3 DNA: TGCGCCAGCAGCCCCTCTGGGGCCAACGTCCTGACTTTC
D gene: NA; clone size: NA; J gene: TRBJ1-5; V gene: TRBV10-3; CDR3 protein: CAISGRAGSNQPQHF; CDR3 DNA: TGTGCCATCAGTGGCAGGGCGGGCAGCAATCAGCCCCAGCATTTT
D gene: NA; clone size: NA; J gene: TRBJ2-1; V gene: TRBV10-1; CDR3 protein: CASSESGGLNEQFF; CDR3 DNA: TGCGCCAGCAGTGAGTCGGGCGGGCTCAATGAGCAGTTCTTC
D gene: NA; clone size: NA; J gene: TRBJ1-1; V gene: TRBV5-6; CDR3 protein: CASRGRPNTEAFF; CDR3 DNA: TGTGCCAGCAGGGGACGGCCGAACACTGAAGCTTTCTTT
D gene: TRBD2; clone size: NA; J gene: TRBJ2-1; V gene: TRBV18; CDR3 protein: CASSPPGLAGIRPYNEQFF; CDR3 DNA: TGTGCCAGCTCACCACCCGGGCTAGCGGGGATACGACCTTACAATGAGCAGTTCTTC
D gene: NA; clone size: NA; J gene: TRBJ2-3; V gene: TRBV28; CDR3 protein: CASSSTTPGKKYF; CDR3 DNA: TGTGCCAGCAGCTCCACTACGCCCGGGAAAAAGTATTTT
D gene: TRBD2; clone size: NA; J gene: TRBJ2-1; V gene: TRBV5-1; CDR3 protein: CASSRGGPPEFF; CDR3 DNA: TGCGCCAGCAGCCGGGGGGGACCCCCGGAGTTCTTC
D gene: TRBD2; clone size: NA; J gene: TRBJ2-3; V gene: TRBV19; CDR3 protein: CASQLAGGHTDTQYF; CDR3 DNA: TGTGCCAGCCAACTAGCGGGGGGGCACACAGATACGCAGTATTTT
D gene: NA; clone size: NA; J gene: TRBJ1-3; V gene: TRBV5-1; CDR3 protein: CASSLEGSRSGNTIYF; CDR3 DNA: TGCGCCAGCAGCTTGGAGGGCTCCCGCTCTGGAAACACCATATATTTT
D gene: NA; clone size: NA; J gene: TRBJ2-1; V gene: TRBV7-2; CDR3 protein: CASSPQGHEQFF; CDR3 DNA: TGTGCCAGCAGCCCCCAGGGCCATGAGCAGTTCTTC
D gene: TRBD1; clone size: NA; J gene: TRBJ2-5; V gene: TRBV15; CDR3 protein: CATSREGQGGETQYF; CDR3 DNA: TGTGCCACCAGCAGAGAGGGACAGGGGGGAGAGACCCAGTACTTC
D gene: NA; clone size: NA; J gene: TRBJ2-1; V gene: TRBV11-3; CDR3 protein: CASSQTGTVYNEQFF; CDR3 DNA: TGTGCCAGCAGCCAGACCGGGACGGTCTACAATGAGCAGTTCTTC
D gene: NA; clone size: once; J gene: TRBJ1-4; V gene: TRBV7-9; CDR3 protein: CASSLGGQEKLFF; CDR3 DNA: TGTGCCAGCAGCTTAGGAGGGCAGGAAAAACTGTTTTTT
D gene: NA; clone size: NA; J gene: TRBJ1-4; V gene: TRBV7-8; CDR3 protein: CASSLDSATNEKLFF; CDR3 DNA: TGTGCCAGCAGCCTTGACAGCGCAACTAATGAAAAACTGTTTTTT
D gene: NA; clone size: once; J gene: TRBJ1-5; V gene: TRBV19; CDR3 protein: CASTPGWGRQPQHF; CDR3 DNA: TGTGCCAGTACCCCTGGGTGGGGACGGCAGCCCCAGCATTTT